A selection of T cell receptor beta chains follows, all from one sample in a study of type 1 and type 2 diabetes patients. TCRdb reprocessed the multiplex PCR reads with MiXCR, giving one entry per CDR3 protein. The table has 250,000 or so distinct CDR3 sequences, around 47% seen once; the top ten hold roughly 13%. The material sequenced was peripheral blood mononuclear cells (PBMCs). These receptors were taken from a man in his late teens or twenties with type 2 diabetes. Both conserved end residues are trimmed from each CDR3. Each record gives: CDR3 protein, V gene, J gene, CDR3 length.

AWIPRDQETQY,TRBV30,TRBJ2-5,11
ASSSPGQGQGTEAF,TRBV19,TRBJ1-1,14
ASRRRGRTPELF,TRBV5-1,TRBJ2-2,12
ASSSSRRTEAF,TRBV27,TRBJ1-1,11
AISDGTGAANYGYT,TRBV10-3,TRBJ1-2,14
ASSRLEKLF,TRBV19,TRBJ1-4,9
ASSFYSDSWSGNEQF,TRBV2,TRBJ2-1,15
ASSDEGNQPQH,TRBV2,TRBJ1-5,11
ASSLDVTQPQH,TRBV7-9,TRBJ1-5,11
ASSQDTLQSSYEQY,TRBV4-3,TRBJ2-7,14
ASKTSGSSYEQH,TRBV2,TRBJ2-7,12
ASGPSSGGVETQY,TRBV12-5,TRBJ2-5,13
SARAGLTNTEAF,TRBV20-1,TRBJ1-1,12